This T cell receptor beta chain emerged from a study of regulatory T cells in long-lasting Graves disease. This clonotype was seen a handful of times. CDR3 regions were amplified by Arm-PCR using iRepertoire HTBI primers to build TCR beta libraries. From the multiplex PCR reads, TCRdb called clonotypes with MiXCR, one entry per CDR3 protein. The data contain roughly 400,000 distinct CDR3 sequences, approximately 16% of them singletons. There are 15 residues in the CDR3. CDR1 and CDR2 (germline): SGHVS, FNYEAQ. V was pared by 0 bases and J by 2 bases, with 11 bases between. The time point is: newly diagnosed GD, antithyroid drugs for less than 3 months. Isolated PBMC RNA provided the starting material for the TCR library. These sequences were also reported in another study, on T cells in Graves' hyperthyroidism and ophthalmopathy.

V usage is TRBV7-6 and J usage is TRBJ2-7; tentative D call: TRBD2 (6 bases). The sample consisted of peripheral blood mononuclear cells (PBMCs), taken at new diagnosis, from a patient treated with antithyroid drugs. This clonotype was sampled from a woman between 40 and 50 years old with Graves disease. In DNA form, the CDR3 reads TGTGCCAGCAGCTTAGCGTCGGGGGAACCCTACGAGCAGTACTTC. It codes for CASSLASGEPYEQYF.